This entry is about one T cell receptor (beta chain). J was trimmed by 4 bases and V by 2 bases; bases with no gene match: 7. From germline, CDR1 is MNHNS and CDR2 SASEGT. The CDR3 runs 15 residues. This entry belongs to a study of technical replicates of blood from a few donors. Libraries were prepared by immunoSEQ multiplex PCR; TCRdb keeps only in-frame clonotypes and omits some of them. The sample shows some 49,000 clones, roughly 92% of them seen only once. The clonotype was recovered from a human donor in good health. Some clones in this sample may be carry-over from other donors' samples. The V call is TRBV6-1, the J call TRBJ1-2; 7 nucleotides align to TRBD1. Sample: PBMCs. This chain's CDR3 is CASSESRGRLYGYTF. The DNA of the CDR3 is TGTGCCAGCAGTGAATCAAGGGGGCGGCTCTATGGCTACACCTTC.